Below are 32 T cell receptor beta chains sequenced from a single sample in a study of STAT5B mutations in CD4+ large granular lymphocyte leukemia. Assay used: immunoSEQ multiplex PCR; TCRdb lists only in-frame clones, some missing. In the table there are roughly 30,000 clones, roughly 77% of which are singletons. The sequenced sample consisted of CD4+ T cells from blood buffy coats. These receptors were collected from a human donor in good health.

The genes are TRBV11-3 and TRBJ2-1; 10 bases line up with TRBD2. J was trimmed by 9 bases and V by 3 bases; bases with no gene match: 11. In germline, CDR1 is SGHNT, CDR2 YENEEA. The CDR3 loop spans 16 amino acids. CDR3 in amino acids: CASSFGAQAGGGEQFF. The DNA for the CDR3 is TGTGCCAGCAGCTTTGGAGCTCAAGCGGGAGGGGGTGAGCAGTTCTTC.

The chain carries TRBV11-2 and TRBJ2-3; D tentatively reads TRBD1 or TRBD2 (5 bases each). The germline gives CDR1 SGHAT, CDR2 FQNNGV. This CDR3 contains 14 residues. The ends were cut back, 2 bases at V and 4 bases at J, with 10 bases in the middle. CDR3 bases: TGTGCCAGCAGCTTACGTGGGGGAGCAGATACGCAGTATTTT. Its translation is CASSLRGGADTQYF.

Written as DNA, the CDR3 is TGTGCCAGCCGGTACAACCAAGAGACCCAGTACTTC. Protein sequence: CASRYNQETQYF. This chain connects TRBV2 to TRBJ2-5, with D unclear. The CDR3 spans 12 residues. V was trimmed by 8 bases and J by 0 bases, leaving 7 bases between them. CDR1 is SNHLY, CDR2 FYNNEI, per germline.

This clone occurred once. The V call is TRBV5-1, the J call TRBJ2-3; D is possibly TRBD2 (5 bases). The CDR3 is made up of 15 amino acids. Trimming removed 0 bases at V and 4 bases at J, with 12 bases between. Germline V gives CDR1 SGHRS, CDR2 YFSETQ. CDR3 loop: CASSLAGGPADTQYF. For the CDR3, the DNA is TGCGCCAGCAGCTTGGCCGGCGGGCCCGCAGATACGCAGTATTTT. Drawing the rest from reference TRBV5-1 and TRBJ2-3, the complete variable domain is KAGVTQTPRYLIKTRGQQVTLSCSPISGHRSVSWYQQTPGQGLQFLFEYFSETQRNKGNFPGRFSGRQFSNSRSEMNVSTLELGDSALYLCASSLAGGPADTQYFGPGTRLTVL.

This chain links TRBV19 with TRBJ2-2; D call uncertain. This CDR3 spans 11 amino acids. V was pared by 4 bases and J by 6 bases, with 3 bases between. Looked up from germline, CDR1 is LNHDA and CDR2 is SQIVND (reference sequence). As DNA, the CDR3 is TGTGCCAGTAGTAGTCCCGGGGAGCTGTTTTTT. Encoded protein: CASSSPGELFF.

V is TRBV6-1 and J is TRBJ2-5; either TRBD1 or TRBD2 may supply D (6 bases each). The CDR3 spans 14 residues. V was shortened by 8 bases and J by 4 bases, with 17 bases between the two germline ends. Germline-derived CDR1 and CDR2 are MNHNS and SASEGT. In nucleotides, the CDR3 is TGTGCCAGCCTTAAGGGTGGGGGGCGAGAGACCCAGTACTTC. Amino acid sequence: CASLKGGGRETQYF.

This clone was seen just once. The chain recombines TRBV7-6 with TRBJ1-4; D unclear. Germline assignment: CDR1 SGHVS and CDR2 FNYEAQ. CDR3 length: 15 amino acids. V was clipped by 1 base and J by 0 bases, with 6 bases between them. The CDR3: CASSLVGATNEKLFF. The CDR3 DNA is TGTGCCAGCAGCTTAGTCGGAGCAACTAATGAAAAACTGTTTTTT.

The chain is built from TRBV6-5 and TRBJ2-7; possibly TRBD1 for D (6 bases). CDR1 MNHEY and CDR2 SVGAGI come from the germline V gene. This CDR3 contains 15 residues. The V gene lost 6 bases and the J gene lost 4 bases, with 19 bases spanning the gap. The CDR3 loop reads CASRKMGHLQYEQYF. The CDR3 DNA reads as TGTGCCAGCAGGAAGATGGGACACTTACAGTACGAGCAGTACTTC.

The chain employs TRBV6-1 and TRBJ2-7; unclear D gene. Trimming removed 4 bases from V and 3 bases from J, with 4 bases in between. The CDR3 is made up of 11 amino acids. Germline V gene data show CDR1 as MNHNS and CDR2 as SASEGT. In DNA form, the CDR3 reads TGTGCCAGCAGTGGCTACTACGAGCAGTACTTC. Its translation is CASSGYYEQYF.

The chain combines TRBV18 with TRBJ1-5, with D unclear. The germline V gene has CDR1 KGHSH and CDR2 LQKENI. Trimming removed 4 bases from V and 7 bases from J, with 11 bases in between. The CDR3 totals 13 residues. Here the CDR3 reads CASSRAGNQPQHF. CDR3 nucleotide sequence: TGTGCCAGCTCACGGGCAGGTAACCAGCCCCAGCATTTT.

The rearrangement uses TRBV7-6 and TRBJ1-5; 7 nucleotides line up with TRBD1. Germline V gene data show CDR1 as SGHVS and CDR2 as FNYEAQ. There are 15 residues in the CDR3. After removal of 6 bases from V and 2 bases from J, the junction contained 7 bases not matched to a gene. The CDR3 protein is CASRRGQDGNQPQHF. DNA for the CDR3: TGTGCCAGCAGGCGTGGACAGGACGGCAATCAGCCCCAGCATTTT.

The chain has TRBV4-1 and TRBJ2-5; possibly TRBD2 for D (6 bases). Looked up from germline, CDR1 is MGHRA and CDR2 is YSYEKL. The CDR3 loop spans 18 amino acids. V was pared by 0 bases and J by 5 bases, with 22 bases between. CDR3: CASSQDRGGLGSKETQYF. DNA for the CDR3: TGCGCCAGCAGCCAAGATAGAGGAGGGTTGGGGTCCAAGGAGACCCAGTACTTC.

DNA of the CDR3: TGCGCCAGCAGCTTGGGTGGGGTGGCAGATACGCAGTATTTT. Its protein product is CASSLGGVADTQYF. J is TRBJ2-3 and V is TRBV5-1; no reliable D call. Between the trimmed V and J ends, which lost 0 bases and 4 bases, there was a span of 9 bases. CDR3 size: 14 residues. CDR1 SGHRS and CDR2 YFSETQ come from the germline V gene.

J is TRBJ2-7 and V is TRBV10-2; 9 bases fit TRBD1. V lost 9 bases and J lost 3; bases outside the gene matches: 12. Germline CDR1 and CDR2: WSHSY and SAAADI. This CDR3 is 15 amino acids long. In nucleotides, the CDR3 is TGCGCCAGTACACCCTCCGGGACAGGGTTCTACGAGCAGTACTTC. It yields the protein CASTPSGTGFYEQYF.

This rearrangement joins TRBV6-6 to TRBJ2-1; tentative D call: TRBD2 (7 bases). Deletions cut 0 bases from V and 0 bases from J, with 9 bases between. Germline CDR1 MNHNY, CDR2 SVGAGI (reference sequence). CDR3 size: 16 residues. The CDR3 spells CASSYSGGPSYNEQFF. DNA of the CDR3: TGTGCCAGCAGTTACTCGGGGGGGCCCTCCTACAATGAGCAGTTCTTC.

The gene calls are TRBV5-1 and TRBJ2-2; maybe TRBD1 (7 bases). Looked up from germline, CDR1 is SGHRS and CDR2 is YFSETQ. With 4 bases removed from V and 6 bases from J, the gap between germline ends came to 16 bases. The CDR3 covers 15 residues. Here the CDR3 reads CASSLPGGYAGELFF. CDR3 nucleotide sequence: TGCGCCAGCAGCCTGCCAGGGGGGTACGCCGGGGAGCTGTTTTTT.

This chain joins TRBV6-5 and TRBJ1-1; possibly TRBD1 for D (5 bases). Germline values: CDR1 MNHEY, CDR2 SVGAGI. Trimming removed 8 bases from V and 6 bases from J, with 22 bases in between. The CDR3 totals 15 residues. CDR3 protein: CASSTLRGGMAEAFF. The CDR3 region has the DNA TGTGCCAGCTCCACACTTCGGGGGGGAATGGCTGAAGCTTTCTTT.

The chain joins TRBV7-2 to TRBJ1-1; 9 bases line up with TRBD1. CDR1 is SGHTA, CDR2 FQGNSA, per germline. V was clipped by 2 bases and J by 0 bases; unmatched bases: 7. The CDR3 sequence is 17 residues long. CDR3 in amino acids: CASSLSGTGIMNTEAFF. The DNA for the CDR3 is TGTGCCAGCAGCTTATCCGGGACAGGGATAATGAACACTGAAGCTTTCTTT.

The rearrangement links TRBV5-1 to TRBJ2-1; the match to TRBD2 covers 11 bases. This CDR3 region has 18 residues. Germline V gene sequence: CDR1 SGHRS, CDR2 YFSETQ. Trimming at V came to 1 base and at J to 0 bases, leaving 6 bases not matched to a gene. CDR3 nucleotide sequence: TGCGCCAGCAGCTTGCGACTAGCGGGGTCTATCTCCTACAATGAGCAGTTCTTC. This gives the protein CASSLRLAGSISYNEQFF.

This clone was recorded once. CDR3 in DNA: TGTGCCAGCAGCGTTCTAGCGGGAGCCGGGGAGCTGTTTTTT. Protein product: CASSVLAGAGELFF. J is TRBJ2-2 and V is TRBV28; the match to TRBD2 covers 10 bases. The germline CDR1 and CDR2 sequences are MDHEN and SYDVKM. CDR3 size: 14 residues. Losses at the gene ends were 6 bases for V and 6 bases for J; bases not matched to a gene: 4.

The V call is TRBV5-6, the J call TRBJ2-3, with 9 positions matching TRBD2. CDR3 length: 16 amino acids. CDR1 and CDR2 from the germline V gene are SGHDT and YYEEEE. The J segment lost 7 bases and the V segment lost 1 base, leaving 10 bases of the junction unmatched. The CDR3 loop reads CASSLSEGSGRNTQYF. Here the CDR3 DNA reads TGTGCCAGCAGCTTGTCAGAGGGTAGCGGGAGAAATACGCAGTATTTT.

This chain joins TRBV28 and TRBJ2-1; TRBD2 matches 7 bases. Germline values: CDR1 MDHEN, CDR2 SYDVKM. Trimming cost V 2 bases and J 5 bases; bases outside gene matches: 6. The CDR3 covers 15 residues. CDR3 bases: TGTGCCAGCAGTTTAGGGGGAGGGTCCAACAATGAGCAGTTCTTC. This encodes CASSLGGGSNNEQFF.

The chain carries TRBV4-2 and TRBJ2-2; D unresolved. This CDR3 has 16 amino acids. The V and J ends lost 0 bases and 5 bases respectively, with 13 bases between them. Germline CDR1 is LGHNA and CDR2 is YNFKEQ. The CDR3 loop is CASSQEKGRLTGELFF. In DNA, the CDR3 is TGTGCCAGCAGCCAAGAGAAGGGAAGACTGACCGGGGAGCTGTTTTTT.

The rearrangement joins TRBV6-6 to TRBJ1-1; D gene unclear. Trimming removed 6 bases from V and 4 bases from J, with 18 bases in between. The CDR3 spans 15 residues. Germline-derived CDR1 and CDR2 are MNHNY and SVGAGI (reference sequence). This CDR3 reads CASSPNAGSTTEAFF. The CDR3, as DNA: TGTGCCAGCAGCCCCAACGCGGGTTCGACCACTGAAGCTTTCTTT.

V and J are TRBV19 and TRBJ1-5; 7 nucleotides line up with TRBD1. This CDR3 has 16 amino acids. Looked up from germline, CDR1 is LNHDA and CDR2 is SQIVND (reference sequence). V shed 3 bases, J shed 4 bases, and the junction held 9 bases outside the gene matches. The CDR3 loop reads CASSIKGAGKNQPQHF. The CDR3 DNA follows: TGTGCCAGTAGTATCAAGGGGGCTGGAAAGAATCAGCCCCAGCATTTT.

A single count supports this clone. The CDR3 DNA is TGTGCCAGCAGTGAAGCCTATCACCGGGACAGGGGGCTTAGCAATCAGCCCCAGCATTTT. Translated: CASSEAYHRDRGLSNQPQHF. V gene TRBV6-1 combines with J gene TRBJ1-5; TRBD1 matches 12 bases. The V segment lost 0 bases and the J segment 0 bases; nucleotides outside the gene matches: 9. The germline CDR1 and CDR2 sequences are MNHNS and SASEGT. CDR3 size: 20 residues.

The CDR3 sequence: CAISVGGPLVGQYF. The CDR3 DNA reads as TGTGCCATCAGTGTCGGCGGTCCCTTGGTTGGCCAGTACTTC. The V and J genes are TRBV10-3 and TRBJ2-7, with D hard to call. CDR1 and CDR2 (germline): ENHRY, SYGVKD. The CDR3 runs 14 residues. Trimming shortened V by 4 bases and J by 10 bases, and 20 bases separated the two germline ends.

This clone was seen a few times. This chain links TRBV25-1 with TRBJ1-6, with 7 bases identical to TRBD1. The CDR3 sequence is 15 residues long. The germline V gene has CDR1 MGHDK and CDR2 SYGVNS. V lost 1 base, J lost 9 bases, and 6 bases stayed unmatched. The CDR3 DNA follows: TGTGCCAGCAGTGAATCGAGACAGGGAGGTTCACCCCTCCACTTT. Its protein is CASSESRQGGSPLHF.

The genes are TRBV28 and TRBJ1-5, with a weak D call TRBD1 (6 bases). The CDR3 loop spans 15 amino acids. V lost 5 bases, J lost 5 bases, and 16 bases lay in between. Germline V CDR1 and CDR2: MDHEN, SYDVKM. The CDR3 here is CASSTGGAGYQPQHF. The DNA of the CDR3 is TGTGCCAGCAGTACCGGGGGGGCTGGGTATCAGCCCCAGCATTTT. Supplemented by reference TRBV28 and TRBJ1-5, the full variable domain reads DVKVTQSSRYLVKRTGEKVFLECVQDMDHENMFWYRQDPGLGLRLIYFSYDVKMKEKGDIPEGYSVSREKKERFSLILESASTNQTSMYLCASSTGGAGYQPQHFGDGTRLSIL.

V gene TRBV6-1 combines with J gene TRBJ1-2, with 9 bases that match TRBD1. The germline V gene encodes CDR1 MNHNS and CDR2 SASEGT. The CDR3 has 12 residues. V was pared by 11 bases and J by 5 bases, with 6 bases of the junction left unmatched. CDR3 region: CAGDRGGYGYTF. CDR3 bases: TGTGCCGGAGACAGGGGGGGGTATGGCTACACCTTC.

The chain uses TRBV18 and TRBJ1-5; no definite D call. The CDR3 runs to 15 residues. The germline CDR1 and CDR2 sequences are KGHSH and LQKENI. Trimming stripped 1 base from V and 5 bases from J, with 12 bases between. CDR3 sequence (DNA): TGTGCCAGCTCACCACAGGAGGCAAGGTATCAGCCCCAGCATTTT. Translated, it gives CASSPQEARYQPQHF.

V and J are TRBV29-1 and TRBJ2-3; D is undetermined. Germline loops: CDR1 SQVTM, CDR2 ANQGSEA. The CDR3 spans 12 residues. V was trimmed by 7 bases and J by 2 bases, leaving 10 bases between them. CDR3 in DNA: TGCAGCGGGAGCCTAAACACAGATACGCAGTATTTT. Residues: CSGSLNTDTQYF.